What follows are 18 T cell receptor beta chains derived from one specimen sequenced in a study of T cells in localized non-small cell lung cancer. Some clones are missing from TCRdb's copy, which holds only in-frame ones; the method was immunoSEQ multiplex PCR. The table includes nearly 15,000 clones, approximately 85% detected once. The sample here was peripheral blood, taken before any cancer treatment. The receptors were gathered from a female donor of 60 years or more with stage I squamous cell lung carcinoma.

This clone has more than one count but fewer than ten. The chain combines TRBV6-4 with TRBJ1-6; D unclear. The V gene's germline CDR1 is MRHNA and CDR2 SNTAGT. Trimming took 0 bases from V and 7 from J, leaving 4 bases between them. The CDR3 contains 13 residues. The CDR3 region is CASSDSANSPLHF. The CDR3 coding sequence is TGTGCCAGCAGTGACTCGGCAAATTCACCCCTCCACTTT.

The chain employs TRBV19 and TRBJ2-7; 7 nucleotides line up with TRBD2. J lost 3 bases, V lost 5 bases, and 4 bases had no gene match. The CDR3 length is 13 residues. The germline V gene encodes CDR1 LNHDA and CDR2 SQIVND (reference sequence). This chain's CDR3 is CASSGRDGYEQYF. In DNA, the CDR3 is TGTGCCAGTAGTGGGAGGGACGGCTACGAGCAGTACTTC.

V and J are TRBV7-3 and TRBJ2-3, with TRBD1 as a possible D gene (6 bases). Germline V gene data show CDR1 as SGHTA and CDR2 as FQGTGA. Trimming removed 2 bases from V and 4 bases from J, with 16 bases in between. The CDR3 extends over 16 amino acids. CDR3 sequence: CASSLPGVAGADTQYF. DNA for the CDR3: TGTGCCAGCAGCTTACCCGGGGTAGCAGGGGCAGATACGCAGTATTTT.

V usage is TRBV5-6 and J usage is TRBJ1-1; the D is unclear. V was cut by 0 bases and J by 3 bases, with 9 bases left in between. This CDR3 is built from 14 residues. Germline CDR1 SGHDT, CDR2 YYEEEE. The CDR3 loop is CASSLDSYYTEAFF. DNA for the CDR3: TGTGCCAGCAGCTTGGACAGTTACTACACTGAAGCTTTCTTT.

Note on this clone: Other nucleotide sequences from this sample produce the same CDR3. As DNA, the CDR3 is TGTGCCAGCAGTTTCCGCTACGAGCAGTACTTC. This encodes CASSFRYEQYF. V usage is TRBV28 and J usage is TRBJ2-7; D unresolved. The CDR3 spans 11 residues. V dropped 3 bases and J dropped 3 bases, with 3 bases sitting between them. CDR1 and CDR2 from the germline V gene are MDHEN and SYDVKM.

J is TRBJ1-2 and V is TRBV18; no firm D call. The germline V gene encodes CDR1 KGHSH and CDR2 LQKENI. The CDR3 totals 13 residues. V dropped 6 bases and J dropped 0 bases, with 8 bases sitting between them. CDR3 amino acids: CASSSDPNYGYTF. CDR3 nucleotide sequence: TGTGCCAGCTCCTCCGACCCTAACTATGGCTACACCTTC.

In its sample, this clone was seen once. The J gene is TRBJ1-5, the V gene TRBV28, with 7 bases that match TRBD1. Germline V lookup: CDR1 MDHEN, CDR2 SYDVKM. This CDR3 has 18 residues. With V trimmed by 2 bases and J by 3 bases, 13 bases remained unmatched. CDR3 sequence reads: CASSLPRLTGKINQPQHF. The CDR3 DNA follows: TGTGCCAGCAGTTTACCCCGTTTGACAGGGAAGATCAATCAGCCCCAGCATTTT. Using reference TRBV28 and TRBJ1-5 for the parts outside the CDR3, the full variable domain is DVKVTQSSRYLVKRTGEKVFLECVQDMDHENMFWYRQDPGLGLRLIYFSYDVKMKEKGDIPEGYSVSREKKERFSLILESASTNQTSMYLCASSLPRLTGKINQPQHFGDGTRLSIL.

On this clone: It is likely a read error: a sequence one base away is far more abundant. In the same sample, other DNA sequences code for this CDR3. The chain employs TRBV11-2 and TRBJ2-3, with D possibly TRBD2 on 5 matching bases. V shed 3 bases and J shed 5 bases, with 6 bases lying between them. The CDR3 has 12 residues. Per germline, CDR1 SGHAT and CDR2 FQNNGV. The CDR3 reads CASSLDLDTQYF. The CDR3 region has the DNA TGTGCCAGCAGCTTGGACTTAGATACGCAGTATTTT.

The chain's CDR3 is CASSPFGTSGVNEQFF. The CDR3 region has the DNA TGTGCCAGCTCACCATTTGGGACTAGCGGGGTCAACGAGCAGTTCTTC. The rearrangement joins TRBV18 to TRBJ2-1; 13 nucleotides match TRBD2. The trim removed 2 bases at V and 10 bases at J, leaving 8 bases unmatched. Germline V gene sequence: CDR1 KGHSH, CDR2 LQKENI. This CDR3 spans 16 amino acids.

The V call is TRBV10-2, the J call TRBJ2-6; D might be TRBD1 (5 bases). Germline V gene lookup returns CDR1 WSHSY and CDR2 SAAADI. The CDR3 totals 15 residues. Trimming cost V 5 bases and J 1 base, with 9 bases left between them. CDR3: CASSSGISGANVLTF. The CDR3, as DNA: TGCGCCAGCAGTTCAGGGATTTCTGGGGCCAACGTCCTGACTTTC.

The chain links TRBV18 to TRBJ1-2; TRBD1 might be the D (5 bases). V shed 5 bases and J shed 8 bases, with 18 bases lying between them. CDR1 and CDR2 (germline): KGHSH, LQKENI. The CDR3 spans 14 residues. CDR3 nucleotides: TGTGCCAGCTCATCAAGGGGCGGTCCTCGGGGCTACACCTTC. Encoded protein: CASSSRGGPRGYTF.

The V gene is TRBV14, the J gene TRBJ1-3; D uncertain. Germline CDR1 is SGHDN and CDR2 is FVKESK. The CDR3 totals 14 residues. V was pared by 0 bases and J by 12 bases, with 15 bases between. DNA for the CDR3: TGTGCCAGCAGCCAAGATCTTCCCGGCCCCCACATATATTTT. The encoded protein is CASSQDLPGPHIYF.

The rearrangement joins TRBV4-1 to TRBJ2-3, with TRBD2 identical over 11 bases. Trimming removed 0 bases from V and 0 bases from J; junction bases left unmatched: 8. CDR1 MGHRA and CDR2 YSYEKL come from the germline V gene. There are 19 residues in the CDR3. The CDR3 region is CASSQEGPSGGSSTDTQYF. DNA of the CDR3: TGCGCCAGCAGCCAAGAGGGGCCTAGCGGGGGGTCGAGCACAGATACGCAGTATTTT.

This chain joins TRBV18 and TRBJ2-1; no clear D. The CDR3 is made up of 16 amino acids. V lost 2 bases, J lost 4 bases, and 15 bases lay in between. Germline V gene lookup returns CDR1 KGHSH and CDR2 LQKENI. The CDR3 protein is CASSPKPFVGYNEQFF. The CDR3 nucleotides are TGTGCCAGCTCACCAAAGCCTTTTGTGGGATACAATGAGCAGTTCTTC.

This clone was recorded only once. The chain carries TRBV9 and TRBJ2-1; D not certain. CDR1 is SGDLS, CDR2 YYNGEE, per germline. Trimming cost V 0 bases and J 2 bases, with 9 bases left between them. This CDR3 has 15 amino acids. Here the CDR3 reads CASSVEGNPYNEQFF. The CDR3 nucleotides read TGTGCCAGCAGCGTAGAAGGGAACCCCTACAATGAGCAGTTCTTC. Drawing the rest from reference TRBV9 and TRBJ2-1, the complete variable domain is DSGVTQTPKHLITATGQRVTLRCSPRSGDLSVYWYQQSLDQGLQFLIQYYNGEERAKGNILERFSAQQFPDLHSELNLSSLELGDSALYFCASSVEGNPYNEQFFGPGTRLTVL.

V and J are TRBV7-2 and TRBJ2-1, with 7 positions matching TRBD2. Per germline, CDR1 SGHTA and CDR2 FQGNSA. The CDR3 spans 17 residues. V lost 1 base and J lost 3; bases outside the gene matches: 9. The CDR3 sequence is CASSLVSAGEGYNEQFF. CDR3 bases: TGTGCCAGCAGCTTAGTTTCGGCGGGAGAGGGCTACAATGAGCAGTTCTTC.

The chain couples TRBV2 to TRBJ2-3; a possible D gene is TRBD2 (5 bases). V was pared by 6 bases and J by 6 bases, with 10 bases between. This CDR3 is 12 amino acids long. CDR1 is SNHLY, CDR2 FYNNEI, per germline. CDR3 loop: CASSYSGDTQYF. The CDR3 DNA reads as TGTGCCAGCAGCTACTCGGGGGATACGCAGTATTTT.

This clone occurred a few times. The gene calls are TRBV28 and TRBJ1-2, with D perhaps matching TRBD1 (5 bases). The germline CDR1 and CDR2 sequences are MDHEN and SYDVKM. Trimming cost V 8 bases and J 2 bases, with 12 bases left between them. The CDR3 loop spans 13 amino acids. CDR3 DNA sequence: TGTGCCAGCTCATTGTCAGGGAACTATGGCTACACCTTC. This sequence encodes CASSLSGNYGYTF.